A single sample gave rise to the 27 T cell receptor beta chains below, sequenced in a study of PD-L1 blockade in urothelial cancer. Regarding time point: pretreatment peripheral blood. The method was immunoSEQ multiplex PCR; TCRdb's version includes in-frame clones alone and lacks a portion of them. This table has fewer than 95,000 clones, roughly 84% appearing once. The source was PBMCs, collected around atezolizumab (anti-PD-L1) treatment. The receptors derive from a man aged 55 to 70 with urothelial cancer.

The V gene is TRBV29-1, the J gene TRBJ1-5, with D perhaps TRBD1 (5 bases). Germline CDR1 reads SQVTM; CDR2 reads ANQGSEA. The CDR3 is 14 residues long. V was shortened by 5 bases and J by 0 bases, with 11 bases between the two germline ends. The CDR3 here is CSVSAGNSNQPQHF. CDR3 in DNA: TGCAGCGTTTCAGCAGGGAATAGCAATCAGCCCCAGCATTTT.

V and J are TRBV9 and TRBJ2-7; 9 bases align to TRBD1. The CDR3 has 14 amino acids. CDR1 is SGDLS and CDR2 is YYNGEE in the germline V gene. J was trimmed by 5 bases and V by 3 bases; bases with no gene match: 6. DNA of the CDR3: TGTGCCAGCAGCGGCCGGGACAGGGACGACGAGCAGTACTTC. It translates to CASSGRDRDDEQYF.

This chain links TRBV18 with TRBJ1-6; 7 bases align to TRBD1. Germline V gives CDR1 KGHSH, CDR2 LQKENI. CDR3 length equals 15 residues. V lost 5 bases, J lost 8 bases, and 9 bases stayed unmatched. The CDR3 DNA reads as TGTGCCAGCTCATTTACCGGGACAGAGGATTCACCCCTCCACTTT. Amino acids: CASSFTGTEDSPLHF.

The chain couples TRBV18 to TRBJ2-2; 7 nucleotides line up with TRBD1. CDR1 is KGHSH and CDR2 is LQKENI in the germline V gene. The CDR3 runs 14 residues. The J segment lost 7 bases and the V segment lost 4 bases, leaving 6 bases of the junction unmatched. CDR3 bases: TGTGCCAGCTCACAAGGGACAGATCACGGGGAGCTGTTTTTT. Its protein is CASSQGTDHGELFF.

This sequence joins TRBV7-2 and TRBJ1-1; a weak D match, TRBD1 (6 bases). This CDR3 is 16 amino acids long. Germline-derived CDR1 and CDR2 are SGHTA and FQGNSA. The V end lost 1 base, the J end lost 0 bases, and 12 bases lay between the germline ends. DNA for the CDR3: TGTGCCAGCAGCTTAGTATCAGGGGTCATGAACACTGAAGCTTTCTTT. Amino acid sequence: CASSLVSGVMNTEAFF.

The chain joins TRBV5-1 to TRBJ2-1; 11 nucleotides match TRBD2. This CDR3 is built from 15 residues. Germline V gene lookup returns CDR1 SGHRS and CDR2 YFSETQ. V shed 2 bases and J 9 bases; nucleotides not matched to a gene: 7. CDR3 sequence (DNA): TGCGCCAGCAGCTTATCTAGCGGGGGGATGGGTGAGCAGTTCTTC. Translating gives CASSLSSGGMGEQFF.

The chain combines TRBV7-8 with TRBJ2-5; the match to TRBD2 covers 11 bases. Germline V gene data show CDR1 as SGHVS and CDR2 as FQNEAQ. The CDR3 is 15 amino acids. The V gene end was trimmed by 3 bases and the J gene end by 2 bases; junction bases not matched to a gene: 2. The CDR3 bases are TGTGCCAGCAGCTTCCTAGCGGGGGGACAAGAGACCCAGTACTTC. Translated, it gives CASSFLAGGQETQYF. Together with reference TRBV7-8 and TRBJ2-5, the CDR3 gives the full variable domain: GAGVSQSPRYKVAKRGQDVALRCDPISGHVSLFWYQQALGQGPEFLTYFQNEAQLDKSGLPSDRFFAERPEGSVSTLKIQRTQQEDSAVYLCASSFLAGGQETQYFGPGTRLLVL.

The V and J genes are TRBV30 and TRBJ2-5, with 10 bases identical to TRBD2. V was pared by 2 bases and J by 4 bases, with 7 bases of the junction left unmatched. CDR3 length equals 15 residues. Germline V gives CDR1 GTSNPN, CDR2 SVGIG (reference sequence). This CDR3 is CAWSPSGGARETQYF. The CDR3 DNA reads TGTGCCTGGAGTCCCAGCGGGGGGGCCCGAGAGACCCAGTACTTC.

This sequence joins TRBV10-1 and TRBJ1-1, with 10 bases that match TRBD1. After removal of 5 bases from V and 0 bases from J, the junction contained 9 bases not matched to a gene. This CDR3 contains 17 residues. CDR1 is WNHNN, CDR2 SYGVQD, per germline (reference sequence). DNA for the CDR3: TGCGCCAGCAGTCCGGACAGGGGGAGGTTAATGAACACTGAAGCTTTCTTT. It translates to CASSPDRGRLMNTEAFF.

The chain links TRBV19 to TRBJ2-7; maybe TRBD1 (6 bases). The CDR3 length is 16 residues. V lost 5 bases, J lost 3 bases, and 20 bases lay in between. Per germline, CDR1 LNHDA and CDR2 SQIVND (reference sequence). The DNA for the CDR3 is TGTGCCAGTAGTTCAGAGTACAGGGACCCCCTCTACGAGCAGTACTTC. Translation: CASSSEYRDPLYEQYF.

This rearrangement joins TRBV13 to TRBJ1-6; TRBD1 matches 11 bases. CDR1 PRHDT and CDR2 FYEKMQ come from the germline V gene (reference sequence). Trimming at V came to 4 bases and at J to 4 bases, leaving 3 bases not matched to a gene. CDR3 size: 16 residues. The CDR3 region is CASSWGQGVYNSPLHF. Here the CDR3 DNA reads TGTGCCAGCAGCTGGGGACAGGGGGTGTATAATTCACCCCTCCACTTT.

This CDR3 reads CASSLGQSYNSPLHF. CDR3 coding DNA: TGTGCCAGCAGCCTAGGACAGAGTTATAATTCACCCCTCCACTTT. The J gene is TRBJ1-6, the V gene TRBV2, with D maybe TRBD1 (6 bases). V lost 6 bases, J lost 4 bases, and 13 bases lay in between. CDR3 length: 15 residues. Germline V gene lookup returns CDR1 SNHLY and CDR2 FYNNEI.

The chain uses TRBV5-6 and TRBJ2-5; perhaps TRBD2 as D (5 bases). The V gene's germline CDR1 is SGHDT and CDR2 YYEEEE. V shed 4 bases and J shed 4 bases, with 8 bases lying between them. CDR3 length equals 12 residues. The CDR3 is CASSRGGETQYF. DNA of the CDR3: TGTGCCAGCAGCCGCGGAGGAGAGACCCAGTACTTC.

V and J are TRBV7-3 and TRBJ2-2; 11 nucleotides match TRBD2. Germline lookup yields CDR1 SGHTA and CDR2 FQGTGA. J gave up 0 bases and V 8 bases, and 8 bases lay outside the gene matches. This CDR3 spans 17 amino acids. The CDR3 coding sequence is TGTGCCAGCGGGTTACTAGCGGGGGCCCCGAACACCGGGGAGCTGTTTTTT. Translated: CASGLLAGAPNTGELFF.

This rearrangement joins TRBV28 to TRBJ2-2; the D gene is possibly TRBD1 (6 bases). Per the germline V gene, CDR1 is MDHEN and CDR2 is SYDVKM. The CDR3 covers 14 residues. V lost 6 bases and J lost 2, with 10 bases in between. The CDR3 is CASRSRGNTGELFF. The CDR3 DNA follows: TGTGCCAGCAGGAGCAGGGGAAACACCGGGGAGCTGTTTTTT.

V gene TRBV6-1 combines with J gene TRBJ2-7; no definite D call. Trimming cost V 1 base and J 3 bases, with 7 bases left between them. Germline V gene sequence: CDR1 MNHNS, CDR2 SASEGT. The CDR3 sequence is 13 residues long. Written as DNA, the CDR3 is TGTGCCAGCAGTGAAGTTTTTTACTACGAGCAGTACTTC. Translating gives CASSEVFYYEQYF.

This chain joins TRBV5-1 and TRBJ2-5, with D perhaps matching TRBD1 (5 bases). Trimming pared 2 bases from V and 5 bases from J, leaving 10 bases between. This CDR3 comprises 13 residues. The V gene's germline CDR1 is SGHRS and CDR2 YFSETQ. CDR3 region: CASSFRQPETQYF. DNA for the CDR3: TGCGCCAGCAGCTTTCGACAGCCGGAGACCCAGTACTTC.

This clone has just one count. The rearrangement uses TRBV6-5 and TRBJ2-3, with 7 bases matching TRBD2. This CDR3 is built from 14 residues. Germline V gene sequence: CDR1 MNHEY, CDR2 SVGAGI. Trimming took 2 bases from V and 5 from J; bases not matched to a gene: 4. The CDR3 DNA is TGTGCCAGCAGTTACGGCGGGAGTCGAGATACGCAGTATTTT. It specifies CASSYGGSRDTQYF.

J is TRBJ1-5 and V is TRBV7-8; D is undetermined. The CDR3 covers 16 residues. The germline gives CDR1 SGHVS, CDR2 FQNEAQ. V gave up 2 bases and J gave up 0 bases, with 11 bases separating them. The chain's CDR3 is CASSLTRSNSNQPQHF. The DNA of the CDR3 is TGTGCCAGCAGCTTAACCAGATCAAATAGCAATCAGCCCCAGCATTTT.

This clone was observed a single time. This sequence joins TRBV7-3 and TRBJ1-1; 8 bases match TRBD1. This CDR3 is 13 amino acids long. The germline V gene encodes CDR1 SGHTA and CDR2 FQGTGA. V shed 1 base and J 11 bases; nucleotides not matched to a gene: 6. CDR3 protein: CASSLRPRGQAFF. CDR3 nucleotide sequence: TGTGCCAGCAGCTTAAGGCCCAGGGGGCAGGCTTTCTTT.

The chain recombines TRBV7-9 with TRBJ2-2, with 12 bases identical to TRBD2. The germline V gene has CDR1 SEHNR and CDR2 FQNEAQ (reference sequence). CDR3 length: 16 amino acids. V trimming: 5 bases; J trimming: 7 bases; junction bases outside the gene matches: 8. CDR3 amino acids: CASSRTSGDKVGELFF. The CDR3 bases are TGTGCCAGCAGCCGGACTAGCGGGGATAAGGTCGGGGAGCTGTTTTTT.

This sequence joins TRBV9 and TRBJ2-7; D may be TRBD2 (6 bases). The CDR3 contains 16 residues. V was clipped by 3 bases and J by 3 bases, with 19 bases between them. CDR1 SGDLS and CDR2 YYNGEE come from the germline V gene. The chain's CDR3 is CASSAGLVGGGYEQYF. DNA of the CDR3: TGTGCCAGCAGCGCGGGACTCGTGGGTGGTGGCTACGAGCAGTACTTC.

The table lists this clone with a count of one. V usage is TRBV28 and J usage is TRBJ2-4; 11 bases are a match to TRBD2. Unmatched junction bases numbered 2, after V lost 1 base and J lost 3 bases. Germline V CDR1 and CDR2: MDHEN, SYDVKM. The CDR3 is made up of 16 amino acids. CDR3 sequence (DNA): TGTGCCAGCAGTTTATCCGGGACTAGCGGCAAAAACATTCAGTACTTC. Amino acid sequence: CASSLSGTSGKNIQYF.

This clone was seen just once. This chain links TRBV5-6 with TRBJ2-2, with no clear D. Trimming left V 4 bases short and J 0 bases short, with 16 bases between. Germline values: CDR1 SGHDT, CDR2 YYEEEE. The CDR3 totals 17 residues. CDR3 sequence reads: CASSPPFGSTNTGELFF. DNA for the CDR3: TGTGCCAGCAGCCCCCCATTCGGTTCCACGAACACCGGGGAGCTGTTTTTT.

The chain recombines TRBV6-5 with TRBJ1-1; D is possibly TRBD1 (5 bases). V lost 4 bases to trimming and J lost 2 bases, with 14 bases between them. Germline CDR1 reads MNHEY; CDR2 reads SVGAGI. The CDR3 has 15 residues. The DNA of the CDR3 is TGTGCCAGCAGTTTCCAGGGTGGAGTAAACACTGAAGCTTTCTTT. Translated, it gives CASSFQGGVNTEAFF.

The chain combines TRBV9 with TRBJ1-1; possibly TRBD1 for D (5 bases). Germline V CDR1 and CDR2: SGDLS, YYNGEE. The CDR3 totals 15 residues. Trimming cost V 0 bases and J 4 bases, with 13 bases left between them. The CDR3 sequence is CASSVASGLSTEAFF. CDR3 bases: TGTGCCAGCAGCGTAGCTTCAGGGTTGAGCACTGAAGCTTTCTTT.

The rearrangement uses TRBV29-1 and TRBJ2-1; 9 nucleotides agree with TRBD2. The CDR3 runs to 13 residues. In germline, CDR1 is SQVTM, CDR2 ANQGSEA. Unmatched junction bases numbered 5, after V lost 3 bases and J lost 8 bases. The CDR3 spells CSVEGLAIDEQFF. The CDR3 DNA reads as TGCAGCGTTGAGGGACTAGCCATCGATGAGCAGTTCTTC.